This note documents a single T cell receptor (beta chain) sequence. Its antigen is undetermined. The Oncomine TCR Beta short-read assay sequenced DNA from cultured CD4+ T cells. TCRdb processed the PCR reads anew with MiXCR; each CDR3 protein has one entry. Seen here are tens of thousands of distinct CDR3 sequences, under 65% observed once, and the top ten hold roughly 14%. The germline V gene encodes CDR1 SNHLY and CDR2 FYNNEI. The CDR3 runs to 14 residues. The V and J ends lost 6 bases and 2 bases, in that order; junction bases with no gene match: 6. This specimen comes from a study of vaccination and CD4 T cells after COVID-19. Study background: The stimulus for the cells was overlapping spike peptides derived from SARS-CoV-2, HCoV-NL63, HCoV-OC43 and HCoV-229E. Study results and caveats: Spike mono-reactivity was the property of 304 of 307 vaccine-specific clones in convalescent patients.

The treatment is: roughly 11-day PBMC culture with coronavirus spike peptide pools or control peptides (ViraFEST assay). This chain joins TRBV2 and TRBJ1-1, with TRBD1 matching over 7 bases. The TCR was taken from a human donor who received a COVID-19 vaccine. This specimen consisted of CD4+ T cells from blood, cultured in vitro, obtained after SARS-CoV-2 vaccination. The CDR3 coding sequence is TGTGCCAGCAGCGCCGACAGGGCAAACACTGAAGCTTTCTTT. Its translation: CASSADRANTEAFF.